A single sample is the source of the 17 T cell receptor beta chains below, sequenced in a study of a mutant IDH1 vaccine in newly diagnosed glioma. Assay: immunoSEQ multiplex PCR; the TCRdb copy retains only in-frame clones and omits some. The data contain approximately 62,000 clones, roughly 84% of them singletons. Time point here: week 35, safety follow-up. What each vaccine dose contained was 300 ug of mutant IDH1 20-mer peptide, accompanied by topical imiquimod. Antigens for these TCRs are unknown. Sequencing was performed on PBMCs, taken from a glioma patient whose treatment included an IDH1 peptide vaccine. All receptors come from a man aged 30-40 years with glioma.

This rearrangement joins TRBV5-1 to TRBJ1-3; D is perhaps TRBD1 (5 bases). The CDR3 extends over 17 amino acids. Looked up from germline, CDR1 is SGHRS and CDR2 is YFSETQ. With 2 bases removed from V and 0 bases from J, the gap between germline ends came to 15 bases. CDR3 protein: CASSFTLTAGSGNTIYF. Written as DNA, the CDR3 is TGCGCCAGCAGCTTCACTTTGACAGCCGGCTCTGGAAACACCATATATTTT.

This chain joins TRBV11-2 and TRBJ1-6, with 8 bases that match TRBD1. Germline CDR1 and CDR2: SGHAT and FQNNGV. Losses at the gene ends were 5 bases for V and 13 bases for J; bases not matched to a gene: 25. The CDR3 sequence is 19 residues long. CDR3 in amino acids: CASSVNGQGLMDIRRPLHF. CDR3 nucleotide sequence: TGTGCCAGCAGCGTAAACGGACAGGGCCTAATGGATATTCGAAGGCCCCTCCACTTT. The full variable domain, rest sourced from reference TRBV11-2 and TRBJ1-6, is EAGVAQSPRYKIIEKRQSVAFWCNPISGHATLYWYQQILGQGPKLLIQFQNNGVVDDSQLPKDRFSAERLKGVDSTLKIQPAKLEDSAVYLCASSVNGQGLMDIRRPLHFGNGTRLTVT.

This clone was seen only once. The chain combines TRBV28 with TRBJ2-6, with D possibly being TRBD1 (5 bases). This CDR3 contains 15 residues. Germline values: CDR1 MDHEN, CDR2 SYDVKM. V lost 6 bases to trimming and J lost 2 bases, with 11 bases between them. The CDR3 sequence: CASSRVLTGANVLTF. The CDR3 region has the DNA TGTGCCAGCAGCAGGGTCCTAACTGGGGCCAACGTCCTGACTTTC. Looking up the rest from reference TRBV28 and TRBJ2-6 gives the full variable domain: DVKVTQSSRYLVKRTGEKVFLECVQDMDHENMFWYRQDPGLGLRLIYFSYDVKMKEKGDIPEGYSVSREKKERFSLILESASTNQTSMYLCASSRVLTGANVLTFGAGSRLTVL.

This rearrangement joins TRBV18 to TRBJ1-3; D gene uncertain. The V gene's germline CDR1 is KGHSH and CDR2 LQKENI. Trimming took off 6 bases at V and 1 base at J, with 34 bases between the two ends. The CDR3 is 22 residues long. The CDR3 region has the DNA TGTGCCAGCTCGCTCACTGACTCTCCACGTACATGGGTGCCCTTGTCTGGAAACACCATATATTTT. This encodes CASSLTDSPRTWVPLSGNTIYF.

The V and J genes are TRBV5-1 and TRBJ2-2; 8 bases agree with TRBD1. Germline values: CDR1 SGHRS, CDR2 YFSETQ. The CDR3 is 15 residues long. V gave up 2 bases and J gave up 1 base; unmatched junction bases: 1. In nucleotides, the CDR3 is TGCGCCAGCAGCTTTACAGGGGGGAACACCGGGGAGCTGTTTTTT. It yields the protein CASSFTGGNTGELFF.

This chain uses TRBV7-6 with TRBJ2-7; 9 bases fit TRBD1. The germline V gene encodes CDR1 SGHVS and CDR2 FNYEAQ. V lost 4 bases to trimming and J lost 5 bases; unmatched junction nucleotides: 6. This CDR3 has 14 amino acids. CDR3 sequence (DNA): TGTGCCAGCAGCTCCCGGGACAGGGACAACGAGCAGTACTTC. This codes for CASSSRDRDNEQYF.

This chain connects TRBV28 to TRBJ2-1; the match to TRBD2 covers 7 bases. The CDR3 contains 11 residues. V shed 6 bases and J 8 bases; nucleotides not matched to a gene: 1. CDR1 and CDR2 (germline): MDHEN, SYDVKM. The DNA of the CDR3 is TGTGCCAGCAGGGCGGGGGATGAGCAGTTCTTC. The encoded protein is CASRAGDEQFF.

The rearrangement uses TRBV5-4 and TRBJ1-2; D gene unclear. Trimming removed 0 bases from V and 5 bases from J, with 8 bases in between. The CDR3 length is 13 residues. Germline assignment: CDR1 SGHNT and CDR2 YYREEE (reference sequence). CDR3 in DNA: TGTGCCAGCAGCTTGGGGACCGAATATGGCTACACCTTC. It codes for CASSLGTEYGYTF.

The chain couples TRBV2 to TRBJ2-3, with 7 bases fitting TRBD2. V shed 3 bases and J 6 bases; nucleotides not matched to a gene: 3. CDR3 size: 13 residues. CDR1 and CDR2 (germline): SNHLY, FYNNEI. The CDR3 DNA follows: TGTGCCAGCAGTGATTGGGGGGGTGATACGCAGTATTTT. Its protein is CASSDWGGDTQYF.

The chain is built from TRBV9 and TRBJ2-1, with D tentatively TRBD2 (7 bases). Germline CDR1 and CDR2: SGDLS and YYNGEE. The CDR3 totals 16 residues. Trimming took 0 bases from V and 4 from J, leaving 14 bases between them. CDR3 protein: CASSVVSAGAYNEQFF. The CDR3, as DNA: TGTGCCAGCAGCGTAGTTTCGGCGGGGGCATACAATGAGCAGTTCTTC.

The genes are TRBV4-1 and TRBJ1-4; TRBD1 aligns across 9 bases. Losses at the gene ends were 1 base for V and 7 bases for J; bases not matched to a gene: 7. CDR3 size: 16 residues. Per the germline V gene, CDR1 is MGHRA and CDR2 is YSYEKL. CDR3 loop: CASSQGGTGRSEKLFF. DNA for the CDR3: TGCGCCAGCAGCCAAGGAGGGACAGGGCGTTCTGAAAAACTGTTTTTT.

The sample holds a few counts of this clone. J is TRBJ2-2 and V is TRBV19, with 7 bases aligning to TRBD2. After removal of 4 bases from V and 7 bases from J, the junction contained 6 bases not matched to a gene. The V gene's germline CDR1 is LNHDA and CDR2 SQIVND (reference sequence). The CDR3 is 14 amino acids. CDR3: CASSRSGAYGELFF. In DNA form, the CDR3 reads TGTGCCAGTAGTAGAAGCGGGGCCTACGGGGAGCTGTTTTTT.

The rearrangement links TRBV18 to TRBJ1-1, with TRBD1 matching 9 bases. V was pared by 7 bases and J by 6 bases, with 6 bases of the junction left unmatched. CDR3 length equals 13 residues. The germline gives CDR1 KGHSH, CDR2 LQKENI. The CDR3 sequence is CASLKQGAPEAFF. As DNA, the CDR3 is TGTGCCAGCTTGAAACAGGGGGCCCCTGAAGCTTTCTTT.

V and J are TRBV28 and TRBJ1-6; D remains ambiguous. Germline V lookup: CDR1 MDHEN, CDR2 SYDVKM. Deletions cut 2 bases from V and 15 bases from J, with 11 bases between. The CDR3 covers 12 residues. The CDR3 sequence: CASSLTRVVLHF. In nucleotides, the CDR3 is TGTGCCAGCAGTTTAACGAGGGTTGTCCTCCACTTT.

The chain joins TRBV5-4 to TRBJ2-5; TRBD2 is a possible D gene (6 bases). The germline CDR1 and CDR2 sequences are SGHNT and YYREEE (reference sequence). The length of the CDR3 is 15 residues. The V gene lost 1 base and the J gene lost 2 bases, with 12 bases spanning the gap. The CDR3 sequence: CASSLYAGRQETQYF. CDR3 bases: TGTGCCAGCAGCTTGTACGCGGGGCGGCAAGAGACCCAGTACTTC.

The J gene is TRBJ2-7, the V gene TRBV5-1; D might be TRBD2 (6 bases). V was pared by 5 bases and J by 5 bases, with 14 bases between. From germline, CDR1 is SGHRS and CDR2 YFSETQ. The CDR3 runs 13 residues. The CDR3 loop is CASSRGLTNEQYF. CDR3 DNA: TGCGCCAGCAGTCGTGGACTAACCAACGAGCAGTACTTC.

The CDR3 DNA follows: TGTGCCAGCAGCTTTGAAGCACAGACCCAGTACTTC. This encodes CASSFEAQTQYF. The rearrangement joins TRBV5-4 to TRBJ2-5; D gene uncertain. The CDR3 extends over 12 amino acids. In germline, CDR1 is SGHNT, CDR2 YYREEE (reference sequence). V lost 2 bases to trimming and J lost 6 bases, with 8 bases between them.